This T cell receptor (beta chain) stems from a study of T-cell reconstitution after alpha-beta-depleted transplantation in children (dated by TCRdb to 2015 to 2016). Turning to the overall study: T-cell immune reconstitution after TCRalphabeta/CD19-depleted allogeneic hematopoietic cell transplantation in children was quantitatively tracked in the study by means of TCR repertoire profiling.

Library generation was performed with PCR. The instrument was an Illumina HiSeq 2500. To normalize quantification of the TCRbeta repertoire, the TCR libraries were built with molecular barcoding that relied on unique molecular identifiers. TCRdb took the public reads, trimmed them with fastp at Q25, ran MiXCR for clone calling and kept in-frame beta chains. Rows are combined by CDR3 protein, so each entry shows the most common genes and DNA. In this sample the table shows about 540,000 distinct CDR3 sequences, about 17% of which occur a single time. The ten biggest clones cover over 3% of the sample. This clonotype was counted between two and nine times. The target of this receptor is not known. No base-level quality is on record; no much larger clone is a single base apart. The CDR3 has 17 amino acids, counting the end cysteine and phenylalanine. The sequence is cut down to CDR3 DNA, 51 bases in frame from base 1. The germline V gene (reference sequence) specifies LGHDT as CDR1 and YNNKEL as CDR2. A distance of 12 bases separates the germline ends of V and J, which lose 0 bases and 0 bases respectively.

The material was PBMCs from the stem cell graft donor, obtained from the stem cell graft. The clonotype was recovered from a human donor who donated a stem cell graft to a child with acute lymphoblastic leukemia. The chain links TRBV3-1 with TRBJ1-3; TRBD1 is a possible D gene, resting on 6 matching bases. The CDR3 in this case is CASSQDGGDISGNTIYF. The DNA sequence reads TGTGCCAGCAGCCAAGATGGTGGGGACATCTCTGGAAACACCATATATTTT.